This TCR beta chain was recovered during a study of identical twins. Many counts were recorded for this clonotype. Its antigen remains unidentified. Unique molecular identifiers were present on the cDNA, which also gained a universal primer site by template switching. TCRdb processed the 5' RACE reads anew with MiXCR; each CDR3 protein has one entry. The sample contains hundreds of thousands of distinct CDR3 sequences, around 6.1% of which appear only once. Whole-study results and caveats: Abundant beta clonotypes from cord blood bore fewer insertions; memory repertoires lacked this pattern.

This CDR3 contains 13 residues. Per the germline V gene, CDR1 is LGHNA and CDR2 is YNFKEQ. Trimming cost V 4 bases and J 7 bases, with 12 bases left between them. The clonotype comes from a man younger than 30 in good health. Specimen: naive T cells sorted from blood. This chain joins TRBV4-2 and TRBJ2-3; no clear D. DNA of the CDR3: TGTGCCAGCAGCCTCTGGCTTCAATATACGCAGTATTTT. It encodes CASSLWLQYTQYF.